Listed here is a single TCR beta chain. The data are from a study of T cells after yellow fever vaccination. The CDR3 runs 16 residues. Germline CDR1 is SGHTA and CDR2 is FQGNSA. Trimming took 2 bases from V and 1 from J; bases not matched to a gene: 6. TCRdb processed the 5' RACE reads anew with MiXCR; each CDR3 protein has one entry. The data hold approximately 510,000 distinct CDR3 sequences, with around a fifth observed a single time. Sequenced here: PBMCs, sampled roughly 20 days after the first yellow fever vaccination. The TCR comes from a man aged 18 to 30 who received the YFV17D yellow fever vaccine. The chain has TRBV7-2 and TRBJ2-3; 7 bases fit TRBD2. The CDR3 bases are TGTGCCAGCAGCTTACGAAGCGGGGACGGCACAGATACGCAGTATTTT. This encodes CASSLRSGDGTDTQYF. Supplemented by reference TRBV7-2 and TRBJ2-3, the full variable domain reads GAGVSQSPSNKVTEKGKDVELRCDPISGHTALYWYRQSLGQGLEFLIYFQGNSAPDKSGLPSDRFSAERTGGSVSTLTIQRTQQEDSAVYLCASSLRSGDGTDTQYFGPGTRLTVL.